This T cell receptor beta chain is from a study of CD8+ T cells in alopecia areata. Sequencing templates came from extracted RNA that was reverse transcribed into cDNA. Only in-frame clones appear in the TCRdb table, and some are missing; sequencing was by immunoSEQ multiplex PCR. This sample has roughly 120,000 clones, with 55% to 80% found just once. Germline V gives CDR1 SGHRS, CDR2 YFSETQ. V lost 7 bases and J lost 1, with 11 bases in between. The CDR3 consists of 13 residues. Sequencing was carried out using CD4+ T cells sorted from blood. This chain links TRBV5-1 with TRBJ1-1; D perhaps matches TRBD1 (6 bases). The sequence was obtained from a human donor in good health. The CDR3 here is CASGGQKNTEAFF. The CDR3 region has the DNA TGCGCCAGCGGGGGACAAAAGAACACTGAAGCTTTCTTT.